The source of this TCR beta chain is a study of OX40 agonist ivuxolimab in advanced cancers. Some clones are missing from TCRdb's copy, which holds only in-frame ones; the method was immunoSEQ multiplex PCR. The sample holds 60,000 to 65,000 clones, about 90% seen once. In germline, CDR1 is SQVTM, CDR2 ANQGSEA. The CDR3 has 13 amino acids. Trimming took 4 bases from V and 2 from J, leaving 11 bases between them. Sequencing used CD4+ or CD8+ T cells sorted from blood, obtained in a trial of the OX40 agonist ivuxolimab. This TCR was recovered from an adult with an advanced solid tumor such as melanoma, head and neck, liver or kidney cancer. The V call is TRBV29-1, the J call TRBJ1-2; D perhaps matches TRBD1 (6 bases). CDR3 DNA: TGCAGCGTTGCGCACAGGGAAAACTATGGCTACACCTTC. Residues: CSVAHRENYGYTF.